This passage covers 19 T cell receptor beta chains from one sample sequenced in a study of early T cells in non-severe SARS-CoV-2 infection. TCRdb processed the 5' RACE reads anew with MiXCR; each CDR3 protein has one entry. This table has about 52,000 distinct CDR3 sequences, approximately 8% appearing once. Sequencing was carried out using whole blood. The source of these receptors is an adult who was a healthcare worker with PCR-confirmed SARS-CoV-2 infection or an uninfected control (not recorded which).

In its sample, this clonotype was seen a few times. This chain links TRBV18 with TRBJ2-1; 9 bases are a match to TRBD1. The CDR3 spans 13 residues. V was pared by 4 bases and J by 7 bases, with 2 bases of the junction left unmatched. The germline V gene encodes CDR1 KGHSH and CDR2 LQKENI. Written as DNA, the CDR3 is TGTGCCAGCTCACGGGACAGGGAGAATGAGCAGTTCTTC. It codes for CASSRDRENEQFF. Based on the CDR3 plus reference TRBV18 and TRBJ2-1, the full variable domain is NAGVMQNPRHLVRRRGQEARLRCSPMKGHSHVYWYRQLPEEGLKFMVYLQKENIIDESGMPKERFSAEFPKEGPSILRIQQVVRGDSAAYFCASSRDRENEQFFGPGTRLTVL.

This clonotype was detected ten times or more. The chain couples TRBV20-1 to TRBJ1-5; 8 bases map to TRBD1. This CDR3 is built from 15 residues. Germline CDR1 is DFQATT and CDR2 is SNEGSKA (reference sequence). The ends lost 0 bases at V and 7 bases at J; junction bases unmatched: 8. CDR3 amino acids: CSARDPGQGEQPQHF. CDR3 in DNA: TGCAGTGCTAGAGACCCCGGACAGGGTGAACAGCCCCAGCATTTT.

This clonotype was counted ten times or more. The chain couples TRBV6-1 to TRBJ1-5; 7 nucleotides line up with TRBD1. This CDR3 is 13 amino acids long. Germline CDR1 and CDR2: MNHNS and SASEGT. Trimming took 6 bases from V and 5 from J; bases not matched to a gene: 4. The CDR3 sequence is CASSFGTDQPQHF. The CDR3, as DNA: TGTGCCAGCAGCTTCGGGACAGATCAGCCCCAGCATTTT.

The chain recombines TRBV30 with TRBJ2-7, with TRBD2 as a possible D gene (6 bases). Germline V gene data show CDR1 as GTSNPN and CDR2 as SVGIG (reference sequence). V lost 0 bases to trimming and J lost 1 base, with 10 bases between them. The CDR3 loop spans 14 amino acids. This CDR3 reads CAWSVGGKSYEQYF. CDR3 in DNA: TGTGCCTGGAGTGTAGGCGGGAAGTCCTACGAGCAGTACTTC.

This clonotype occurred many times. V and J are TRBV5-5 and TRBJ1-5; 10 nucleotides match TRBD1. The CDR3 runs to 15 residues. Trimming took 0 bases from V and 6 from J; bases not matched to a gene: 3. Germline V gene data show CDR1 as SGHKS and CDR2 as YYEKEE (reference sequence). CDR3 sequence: CASSLEGQGGQPQHF. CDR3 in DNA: TGTGCCAGCAGCTTGGAAGGACAGGGGGGTCAGCCCCAGCATTTT.

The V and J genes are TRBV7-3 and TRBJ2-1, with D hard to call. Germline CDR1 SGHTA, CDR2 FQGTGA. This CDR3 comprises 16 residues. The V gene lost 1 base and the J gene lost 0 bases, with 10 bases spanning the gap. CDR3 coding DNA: TGTGCCAGCAGCTTAAACCTCCCGAGCTCCTACAATGAGCAGTTCTTC. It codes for CASSLNLPSSYNEQFF.

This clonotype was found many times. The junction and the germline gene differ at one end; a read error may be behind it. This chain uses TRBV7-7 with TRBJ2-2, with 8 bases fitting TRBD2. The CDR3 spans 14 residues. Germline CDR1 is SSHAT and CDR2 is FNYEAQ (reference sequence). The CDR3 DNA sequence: TGTGCTAGCAGCCCGGGGGGGAGTAACGGGGAGCTGTTTTTT. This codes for CASSPGGSNGELFF.

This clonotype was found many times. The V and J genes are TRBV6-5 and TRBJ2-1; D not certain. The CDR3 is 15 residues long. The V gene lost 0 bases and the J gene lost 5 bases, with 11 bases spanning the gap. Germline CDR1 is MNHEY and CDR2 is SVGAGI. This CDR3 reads CASSYSFPVNNEQFF. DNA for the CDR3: TGTGCCAGCAGTTACTCCTTCCCAGTCAACAATGAGCAGTTCTTC.

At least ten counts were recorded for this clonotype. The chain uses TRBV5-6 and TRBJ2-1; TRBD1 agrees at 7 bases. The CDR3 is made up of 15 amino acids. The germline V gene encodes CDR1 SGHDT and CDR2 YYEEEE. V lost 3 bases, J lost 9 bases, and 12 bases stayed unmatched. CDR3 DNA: TGTGCCAGCAGCTCTGCCGGGACAGCCGGAGGTGAGCAGTTCTTC. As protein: CASSSAGTAGGEQFF. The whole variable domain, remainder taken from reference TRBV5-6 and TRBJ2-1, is DAGVTQSPTHLIKTRGQQVTLRCSPKSGHDTVSWYQQALGQGPQFIFQYYEEEERQRGNFPDRFSGHQFPNYSSELNVNALLLGDSALYLCASSSAGTAGGEQFFGPGTRLTVL.

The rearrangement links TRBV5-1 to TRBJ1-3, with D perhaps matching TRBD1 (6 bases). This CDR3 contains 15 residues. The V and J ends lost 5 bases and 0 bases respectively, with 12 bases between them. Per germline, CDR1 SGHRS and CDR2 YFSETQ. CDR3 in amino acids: CASRSGDLSGNTIYF. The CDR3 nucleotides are TGCGCCAGCAGGTCAGGGGACCTCTCTGGAAACACCATATATTTT.

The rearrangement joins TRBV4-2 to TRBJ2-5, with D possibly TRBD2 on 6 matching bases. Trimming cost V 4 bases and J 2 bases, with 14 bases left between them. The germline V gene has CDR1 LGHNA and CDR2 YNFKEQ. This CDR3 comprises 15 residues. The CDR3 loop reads CASSPSGGTQETQYF. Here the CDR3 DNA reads TGTGCCAGCAGCCCCAGTGGGGGGACTCAAGAGACCCAGTACTTC.

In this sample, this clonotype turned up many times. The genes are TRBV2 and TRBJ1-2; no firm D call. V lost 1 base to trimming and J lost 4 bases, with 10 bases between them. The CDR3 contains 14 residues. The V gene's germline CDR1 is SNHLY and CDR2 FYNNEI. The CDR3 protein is CASSEGVGPYGYTF. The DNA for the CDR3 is TGTGCCAGCAGTGAAGGAGTCGGTCCCTATGGCTACACCTTC.

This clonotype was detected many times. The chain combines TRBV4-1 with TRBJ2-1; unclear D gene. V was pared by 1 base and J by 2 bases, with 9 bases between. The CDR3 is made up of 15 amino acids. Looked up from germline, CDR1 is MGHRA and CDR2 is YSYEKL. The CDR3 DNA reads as TGCGCCAGCAGCCAAGGGGATTTTGCCTACAATGAGCAGTTCTTC. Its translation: CASSQGDFAYNEQFF.

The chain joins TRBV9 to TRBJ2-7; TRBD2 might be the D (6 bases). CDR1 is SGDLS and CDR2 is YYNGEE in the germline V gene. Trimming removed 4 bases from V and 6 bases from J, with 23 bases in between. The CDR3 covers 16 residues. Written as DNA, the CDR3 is TGTGCCAGCAGCAAGACCGGGACGGGGGTTCAGGTCGAGCAGTACTTC. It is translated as CASSKTGTGVQVEQYF.

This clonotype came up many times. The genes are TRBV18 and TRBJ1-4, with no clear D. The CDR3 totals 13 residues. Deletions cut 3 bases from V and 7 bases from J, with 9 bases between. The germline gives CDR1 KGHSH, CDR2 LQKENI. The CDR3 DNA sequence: TGTGCCAGCTCACCGAACAGCGGTGAAAAACTGTTTTTT. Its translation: CASSPNSGEKLFF.

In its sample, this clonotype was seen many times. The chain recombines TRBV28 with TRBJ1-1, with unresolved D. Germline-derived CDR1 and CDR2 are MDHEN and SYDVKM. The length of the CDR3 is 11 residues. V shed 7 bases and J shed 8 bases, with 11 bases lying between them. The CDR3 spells CASNPGGEAFF. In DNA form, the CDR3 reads TGTGCCAGCAATCCAGGAGGGGAAGCTTTCTTT.

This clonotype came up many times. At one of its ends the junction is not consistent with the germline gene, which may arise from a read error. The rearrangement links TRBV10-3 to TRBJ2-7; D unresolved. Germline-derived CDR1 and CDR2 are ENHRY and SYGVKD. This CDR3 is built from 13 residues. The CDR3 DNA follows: TGTGCCATCAGTGAGTCTATGACCCAGTACTCGAGCTTC. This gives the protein CAISESMTQYSSF.

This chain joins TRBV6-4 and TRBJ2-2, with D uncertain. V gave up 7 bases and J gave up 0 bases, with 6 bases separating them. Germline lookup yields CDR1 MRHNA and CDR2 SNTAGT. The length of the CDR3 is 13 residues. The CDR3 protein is CASKKANTGELFF. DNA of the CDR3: TGTGCCAGCAAGAAAGCGAACACCGGGGAGCTGTTTTTT.

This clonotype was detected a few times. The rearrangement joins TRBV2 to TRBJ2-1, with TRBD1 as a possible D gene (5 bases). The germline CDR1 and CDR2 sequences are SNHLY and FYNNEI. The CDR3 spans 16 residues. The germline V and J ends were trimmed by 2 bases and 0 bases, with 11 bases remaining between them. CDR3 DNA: TGTGCCAGCAGTGAATTTAGGGGTAGCTCCTACAATGAGCAGTTCTTC. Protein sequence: CASSEFRGSSYNEQFF.